Listed below are T cell receptor beta chains from one sample, sequenced in a study of response to subunit inactivated influenza vaccine. TCRdb independently ran MiXCR on the RT-PCR reads; one entry per CDR3 protein. The table includes about 190,000 distinct CDR3 sequences, approximately 15% detected once. Sequenced material: CD8+ T cells sorted from PBMCs, taken 5 days after vaccination. All receptors come from a man aged 45-65 years who received an inactivated influenza vaccine. The CDR3 runs from the conserved cysteine through the conserved F or W. Fields, in order: J gene, D gene, V gene, clone size, CDR3 protein, CDR3 DNA. D genes are given only for firm matches. Size is stated for part of the rows, as once, few or many counts, or as a class when the clone is expanded.

J: TRBJ2-3; D: TRBD1; V: TRBV2; size: few; CDR3: CASSGTGGSTDTQYF; DNA: TGTGCCAGCAGTGGGACAGGGGGAAGCACAGATACGCAGTATTTT
J: TRBJ2-1; D: TRBD2; V: TRBV10-2; size: few; CDR3: CASSPPGLAGPNEQFF; DNA: TGCGCCAGCAGTCCTCCGGGACTAGCAGGACCCAATGAGCAGTTCTTC
J: TRBJ2-5; D: -; V: TRBV27; size: few; CDR3: CASSPIQSQETQYF; DNA: TGTGCCAGCAGTCCCATCCAATCCCAAGAGACCCAGTACTTC
J: TRBJ2-3; D: -; V: TRBV28; size: -; CDR3: CASSTRQTDTQYF; DNA: TGTGCCAGCAGCACCCGCCAGACAGATACGCAGTATTTT
J: TRBJ2-1; D: TRBD2; V: TRBV7-9; size: many; CDR3: CASSPRLAGGPGNEQFF; DNA: TGTGCCAGCAGCCCAAGACTAGCGGGAGGGCCTGGCAATGAGCAGTTCTTC
J: TRBJ2-2; D: -; V: TRBV27; size: -; CDR3: CASSLIGGELFF; DNA: TGTGCCAGCAGTTTAATTGGCGGGGAGCTGTTTTTT
J: TRBJ2-2; D: TRBD2; V: TRBV9; size: few; CDR3: CASSVGAGGGSRELFF; DNA: TGTGCCAGCAGCGTAGGAGCGGGAGGGGGGTCCCGGGAGCTGTTTTTT
J: TRBJ2-7; D: -; V: TRBV4-2; size: few; CDR3: CASSQEFSGDGYEQYF; DNA: TGTGCCAGCAGCCAAGAGTTCTCAGGGGATGGTTACGAGCAGTACTTC
J: TRBJ1-1; D: -; V: TRBV7-9; size: many; CDR3: CASVQGYTEAFF; DNA: TGTGCCAGCGTCCAGGGCTACACTGAAGCTTTCTTT
J: TRBJ2-7; D: -; V: TRBV9; size: few; CDR3: CASSVGRGPYEQYF; DNA: TGTGCCAGCAGCGTAGGTCGGGGGCCCTACGAGCAGTACTTC
J: TRBJ2-1; D: TRBD2; V: TRBV29-1; size: -; CDR3: CSVEGTSGRARYEQFF; DNA: TGCAGCGTGGAAGGGACTAGCGGGAGGGCGCGTTATGAGCAGTTCTTC
J: TRBJ1-2; D: -; V: TRBV28; size: -; CDR3: CASSLPLAATTNYGYTF; DNA: TGTGCCAGCAGTTTACCACTAGCAGCAACCACTAACTATGGCTACACCTTC
J: TRBJ2-1; D: TRBD2; V: TRBV30; size: -; CDR3: CAWLREGYNEQFF; DNA: TGTGCCTGGCTGCGGGAGGGGTACAATGAGCAGTTCTTC
J: TRBJ2-5; D: TRBD1; V: TRBV5-6; size: few; CDR3: CASRPGTEQETQYF; DNA: TGTGCCAGCAGACCAGGGACAGAGCAAGAGACCCAGTACTTC
J: TRBJ2-1; D: -; V: TRBV5-1; size: many; CDR3: CASSPGLAENPYNEQFF; DNA: TGCGCCAGCAGCCCGGGATTAGCGGAAAATCCCTACAATGAGCAGTTCTTC
J: TRBJ2-5; D: -; V: TRBV28; size: -; CDR3: CASSPLTGFQETQYF; DNA: TGTGCCAGCAGTCCGCTTACAGGTTTCCAAGAGACCCAGTACTTC
J: TRBJ1-4; D: -; V: TRBV7-6; size: -; CDR3: CASSPGLNEKLFF; DNA: TGTGCCAGCAGCCCGGGGCTTAATGAAAAACTGTTTTTT
J: TRBJ2-7; D: -; V: TRBV11-2; size: -; CDR3: CASTVQGIHEQYF; DNA: TGTGCCAGCACCGTCCAGGGTATCCACGAGCAGTACTTC
J: TRBJ2-5; D: TRBD2; V: TRBV4-3; size: few; CDR3: CASSPTERGGVITSETQYF; DNA: TGCGCCAGCAGCCCCACCGAGCGGGGGGGTGTAATTACTTCAGAGACCCAGTACTTC
J: TRBJ2-7; D: TRBD2; V: TRBV10-3; size: few; CDR3: CAISESLAGSYEQYF; DNA: TGTGCCATCAGTGAGTCTCTAGCGGGAAGCTACGAGCAGTACTTC
J: TRBJ2-7; D: -; V: TRBV27; size: -; CDR3: CASSLGKASEQYF; DNA: TGTGCCAGCAGCCTAGGCAAAGCGTCCGAGCAGTACTTC
J: TRBJ2-3; D: TRBD1; V: TRBV7-9; size: few; CDR3: CASSFTGTEDTDTQYF; DNA: TGTGCCAGCAGCTTCACCGGGACAGAGGACACAGATACGCAGTATTTT
J: TRBJ2-7; D: TRBD2; V: TRBV4-3; size: -; CDR3: CASSQEPGGGYEQYF; DNA: TGCGCCAGCAGCCAAGAACCGGGGGGGGGCTACGAGCAGTACTTC
J: TRBJ2-7; D: TRBD1; V: TRBV5-1; size: many; CDR3: CASSLPIERTGLNYEQYF; DNA: TGCGCCAGCAGCTTGCCAATCGAAAGGACAGGGTTAAACTACGAGCAGTACTTC
J: TRBJ2-7; D: -; V: TRBV5-1; size: many; CDR3: CASSLRGQTSSYEQYF; DNA: TGCGCCAGCAGCTTGCGTGGGCAAACTAGCTCCTACGAGCAGTACTTC
J: TRBJ2-7; D: TRBD1; V: TRBV7-9; size: -; CDR3: CASSSGQGAFWYEQYF; DNA: TGTGCCAGCAGCTCGGGACAGGGAGCGTTTTGGTACGAGCAGTACTTC
J: TRBJ1-1; D: -; V: TRBV12-3/TRBV12-4; size: few; CDR3: CASSFPGQGNTEAFF; DNA: TGTGCCAGCAGTTTCCCGGGTCAGGGGAACACTGAAGCTTTCTTT
J: TRBJ2-3; D: -; V: TRBV10-2; size: -; CDR3: CASGITNTQYF; DNA: TGCGCCAGCGGTATCACAAATACGCAGTATTTT
J: TRBJ2-7; D: -; V: TRBV6-1; size: -; CDR3: CASSEVGGYEQYF; DNA: TGTGCCAGCAGTGAAGTGGGTGGCTACGAGCAGTACTTC
J: TRBJ1-5; D: -; V: TRBV6-1; size: few; CDR3: CASTQTRSNQPQHF; DNA: TGTGCCAGCACCCAGACCCGGAGCAATCAGCCCCAGCATTTT
J: TRBJ2-2; D: TRBD1; V: TRBV7-8; size: -; CDR3: CASSLAGTGGTGELFF; DNA: TGTGCCAGCAGCTTAGCCGGGACAGGGGGCACCGGGGAGCTGTTTTTT
J: TRBJ1-5; D: TRBD1; V: TRBV20-1; size: many; CDR3: CSARGRGDGQPQHF; DNA: TGCAGTGCTAGGGGCAGGGGGGACGGTCAGCCCCAGCATTTT
J: TRBJ1-5; D: -; V: TRBV27; size: -; CDR3: CASSSSGSGQPQHF; DNA: TGTGCCAGCAGTTCGTCCGGGTCCGGGCAGCCCCAGCATTTT
J: TRBJ1-5; D: -; V: TRBV21-1; size: -; CDR3: CASSKAYRGHDNQPQHF; DNA: TGTGCCAGCAGCAAAGCATACAGGGGGCATGACAATCAGCCCCAGCATTTT
J: TRBJ2-5; D: -; V: TRBV28; size: few; CDR3: CASSLEQEEETQYF; DNA: TGTGCCAGCAGTTTAGAACAGGAAGAAGAGACCCAGTACTTC
J: TRBJ2-1; D: -; V: TRBV2; size: many; CDR3: CASSLLNLYNEQFF; DNA: TGTGCCAGCAGCCTACTCAATCTATACAATGAGCAGTTCTTC
J: TRBJ2-1; D: -; V: TRBV6-2/TRBV6-3; size: -; CDR3: CASSAGVEQFF; DNA: TGTGCCAGCAGTGCTGGGGTTGAGCAGTTCTTC
J: TRBJ2-3; D: -; V: TRBV14; size: few; CDR3: CASSLARADTQYF; DNA: TGTGCCAGCAGCTTAGCGAGGGCAGATACGCAGTATTTT
J: TRBJ1-4; D: TRBD1; V: TRBV12-3/TRBV12-4; size: -; CDR3: CASSNRQGANEKLFF; DNA: TGTGCCAGCAGTAACCGACAGGGCGCTAATGAAAAACTGTTTTTT
J: TRBJ1-1; D: TRBD1; V: TRBV12-3/TRBV12-4; size: few; CDR3: CASSPTQGATEAFF; DNA: TGTGCCAGCAGTCCAACTCAGGGGGCAACTGAAGCTTTCTTT
J: TRBJ2-2; D: -; V: TRBV7-9; size: -; CDR3: CASSLDGDRLGELFF; DNA: TGTGCCAGCAGCTTAGACGGGGATAGACTCGGGGAGCTGTTTTTT
J: TRBJ2-1; D: TRBD1; V: TRBV29-1; size: -; CDR3: CSVASDRVAYNEQFF; DNA: TGCAGCGTCGCCTCGGACAGGGTTGCCTACAATGAGCAGTTCTTC
J: TRBJ1-5; D: TRBD1; V: TRBV6-1; size: -; CDR3: CASSLQGWDYSNQPQHF; DNA: TGTGCCAGCAGCCTACAGGGGTGGGACTATAGCAATCAGCCCCAGCATTTT
J: TRBJ1-1; D: -; V: TRBV5-1; size: -; CDR3: CASSLDRDTLGNTEAFF; DNA: TGCGCCAGCAGCTTGGACAGGGACACCTTGGGTAACACTGAAGCTTTCTTT
J: TRBJ2-7; D: -; V: TRBV5-1; size: many; CDR3: CASSEGHQISYEQYF; DNA: TGCGCCAGCAGCGAGGGACACCAAATCTCCTACGAGCAGTACTTC
J: TRBJ1-2; D: TRBD1; V: TRBV12-3/TRBV12-4; size: -; CDR3: CASSFNPTGGPDGYTF; DNA: TGTGCCAGCAGTTTTAACCCCACAGGGGGTCCCGATGGCTACACCTTC
J: TRBJ2-1; D: -; V: TRBV5-5; size: few; CDR3: CASTQDSSYNEQFF; DNA: TGTGCCAGCACACAGGACAGCTCCTACAATGAGCAGTTCTTC
J: TRBJ2-3; D: TRBD2; V: TRBV3-1; size: few; CDR3: CASSLPAGGSTDTQYF; DNA: TGTGCCAGCAGCCTTCCAGCGGGGGGGAGCACAGATACGCAGTATTTT
J: TRBJ2-5; D: -; V: TRBV7-9; size: -; CDR3: CASSLRPRDPQETQYF; DNA: TGTGCCAGCAGTTTGAGACCGAGGGACCCGCAAGAGACCCAGTACTTC
J: TRBJ2-3; D: TRBD2; V: TRBV5-4; size: -; CDR3: CASSLRLAGGVTDTQYF; DNA: TGTGCCAGCAGCTTGCGTCTAGCGGGAGGCGTAACAGATACGCAGTATTTT
J: TRBJ2-2; D: -; V: TRBV9; size: -; CDR3: CASSVDNTGELFF; DNA: TGTGCCAGCAGCGTAGACAACACCGGGGAGCTGTTTTTT
J: TRBJ2-7; D: TRBD2; V: TRBV5-1; size: -; CDR3: CASSFTSGGAREQYF; DNA: TGCGCCAGCAGCTTTACTAGCGGGGGGGCGCGAGAGCAGTACTTC
J: TRBJ2-1; D: -; V: TRBV20-1; size: -; CDR3: CSASMGFVESRRSYNEQFF; DNA: TGCAGTGCTAGTATGGGTTTCGTGGAAAGTAGGCGGTCCTACAATGAGCAGTTCTTC
J: TRBJ2-3; D: -; V: TRBV20-1; size: -; CDR3: CSASAAVGDAQYF; DNA: TGCAGTGCTAGTGCAGCCGTAGGAGATGCGCAGTATTTT
J: TRBJ2-1; D: TRBD1; V: TRBV7-9; size: many; CDR3: CASSQQGARLNEQFF; DNA: TGTGCCAGCAGCCAACAGGGGGCCCGATTGAATGAGCAGTTCTTC
J: TRBJ2-5; D: -; V: TRBV2; size: few; CDR3: CASSLPGVGMETQYF; DNA: TGTGCCAGCAGTTTACCTGGTGTTGGGATGGAGACCCAGTACTTC